This T cell receptor beta chain was found in a study of naive and memory T cell subsets (TCRdb year 2017). In terms of the full investigation: The figure summarizing the skin biopsy and whole blood samples listed some 10 blood donors, 7 tuberculin skin test biopsies and 3 saline control biopsies. PCR2 was typically run as a SYBR Green qPCR and stopped at a set threshold, although low-input samples could use end-point PCR of around 6 cycles instead.

This clonotype has only a few counts. The clone's antigen remains unknown. No base quality values were provided; no much bigger clone lies one nucleotide off. The protocol used for the library was 5' RACE. The ligated cDNA was amplified in four rounds of PCR with nested alpha and beta constant region primers together with the SP2 primer. TCR RNA was reverse transcribed with SuperScript IV using alpha and beta constant region primers for the blood and skin samples. T4 RNA ligase 1 was used to ligate an oligonucleotide containing the Illumina SP2 primer and a UMI to the 3' end of the cDNA. To prevent hairpin formation, the 12-nucleotide UMI was made up of two random hexamers with an eight-base spacer between them. TCR alpha and beta chain libraries were processed separately from the second PCR onward, with dual indexing for multiplexing. After pooling, the indexed libraries were analyzed by capillary electrophoresis and sequenced on either an Illumina MiSeq or NextSeq. PhiX DNA at about 4.5-8% was spiked into libraries to increase base diversity and improve cluster recognition. Regarding the original processing steps: Demultiplexor extracted UMIs from read 2, combined them with read 1 TCR sequence, and split reads by sample indices. Decombinator identified V and J genes and V-J junctions and gave each TCR a five-part identifier that included V and J deletions. Collapsinator relied on UMIs to correct both sequencing errors and PCR amplification heterogeneity, producing a UMI-based abundance for each TCR. CDR3Translator turned identifiers into nucleotide sequence, translated that sequence into amino acids, and pulled out CDR3 regions based on terminal motifs. Error-corrected alpha and beta TCR counts from blood and skin were compared after normalization to input RNA amount. Starting from the raw public reads, TCRdb applied fastp trimming at Q25, assembled clones with MiXCR and retained in-frame beta chains. Rows are unified per CDR3 protein, each entry keeping the most common DNA and genes. TCRdb, not the original authors, processed these V and J calls. The table for this sample lists more than 50,000 distinct CDR3 sequences; approximately 8% of them were counted only once. In total, the top ten clones hold approximately 21% of the sample.

Using 3' ligation of a UMI-containing oligonucleotide to TCR cDNA, the study laid out a robust and sensitive protocol to amplify, sequence and analyze TCRs. Whole blood analysis involved drawing more than 2 ml of peripheral blood from adult healthy volunteers into Tempus tubes and then extracting RNA following the manufacturer's instructions. Total RNA was used without cell sorting and was treated with RQ1 DNase before reverse transcription, with a target input of roughly 1 to 1000 ng. To check how robust the pipeline was in samples where T cells make up a minority population, libraries were built from skin biopsies and whole blood. There are 14 amino acids in the CDR3, from cysteine to phenylalanine inclusive. The CDR3 DNA has 42 bases and is translated from base 1. Per the germline V gene, SQVTM is the CDR1 and ANQGSEA is the CDR2. Ends trimmed: V by 6 bases, J by 5 bases; bases unmatched to a gene: 12.

The paper's findings and limits, for the study overall: The potential sensitivity of the RNA-based method to TCR transcript changes with T cell activation and differentiation was acknowledged.

This chain is built from TRBV29-1 and TRBJ2-7, and 8 junctional nucleotides match TRBD1. The receptor comes from a female donor in good health. The nucleotides are TGCAGCGTCGCGGGACAGGAGACCCTACACGAGCAGTACTTC. This codes for CSVAGQETLHEQYF.